Reported below is one T cell receptor (beta chain). The antigen remains unidentified. They ran version v3.0 of the immunoSEQ assay at survey level. Generated by immunoSEQ multiplex PCR, the TCRdb table keeps only in-frame clones and is missing some. The sample includes 25,000 to 35,000 clones, 80% to 90% of them seen just once. This sample was taken from a study of long-term antiretroviral therapy in people with HIV. Overall study results and limits: ART-treated samples gained diversity yet remained below transplant donor controls.

With 2 bases clipped from V and 3 bases from J, the junction kept 3 bases outside the gene matches. The CDR3 length is 14 residues. Germline-derived CDR1 and CDR2 are SGHTA and FQGNSA. The TCR comes from a woman between 18 and 29 years old with HIV. This chain links TRBV7-2 with TRBJ2-7, with 8 bases fitting TRBD2. The starting material was unsorted PBMCs, obtained 1.8 years after starting antiretroviral therapy. In DNA, the CDR3 is TGTGCCAGCAGCTTAAGGCTAGCGGGCTACGAGCAGTACTTC. It yields the protein CASSLRLAGYEQYF.